This entry lists 24 T cell receptor beta chains sequenced from one sample in a study of identifying expanded T cells in peripheral blood. Assay: immunoSEQ multiplex PCR; the TCRdb copy retains only in-frame clones and omits some. The top ten clones hold approximately 20% of a sample with 58,000 or so clones, around four fifths of them seen once. Input material: blood. The receptors stem from a person aged 18 to 70 in good health.

The V and J genes are TRBV6-5 and TRBJ2-7, with D possibly matching TRBD1 (7 bases). The CDR3 covers 15 residues. Germline V gene sequence: CDR1 MNHEY, CDR2 SVGAGI. Trimming left V 6 bases short and J 2 bases short, with 17 bases between. The CDR3 here is CASSFSGGGPYEQYF. CDR3 nucleotides: TGTGCCAGCAGCTTTAGCGGAGGGGGCCCCTACGAGCAGTACTTC.

The rearrangement uses TRBV7-3 and TRBJ2-5; 7 bases line up with TRBD2. Trimming at V came to 2 bases and at J to 5 bases, leaving 8 bases not matched to a gene. Germline V lookup: CDR1 SGHTA, CDR2 FQGTGA. This CDR3 has 15 amino acids. CDR3 amino acids: CASSLGAGPGETQYF. Here the CDR3 DNA reads TGTGCCAGCAGCTTAGGAGCGGGGCCGGGGGAGACCCAGTACTTC. The whole variable domain, remainder taken from reference TRBV7-3 and TRBJ2-5, is GAGVSQTPSNKVTEKGKYVELRCDPISGHTALYWYRQSLGQGPEFLIYFQGTGAADDSGLPNDRFFAVRPEGSVSTLKIQRTERGDSAVYLCASSLGAGPGETQYFGPGTRLLVL.

This chain joins TRBV10-2 and TRBJ1-1; unclear D gene. V lost 4 bases and J 2 bases, leaving 8 bases between the germline ends. Per germline, CDR1 WSHSY and CDR2 SAAADI. The CDR3 loop spans 13 amino acids. CDR3 amino acids: CASSVRENTEAFF. In DNA, the CDR3 is TGCGCCAGCAGTGTAAGGGAAAACACTGAAGCTTTCTTT.

This clone came up once. This chain links TRBV27 with TRBJ2-1; maybe TRBD2 (5 bases). The CDR3 runs to 14 residues. The germline V gene encodes CDR1 MNHEY and CDR2 SMNVEV (reference sequence). The V end lost 7 bases, the J end lost 0 bases, and 10 bases lay between the germline ends. CDR3 sequence (DNA): TGTGCCAGCAACGGCGGGCGCTCCTACAATGAGCAGTTCTTC. Its translation: CASNGGRSYNEQFF.

The chain couples TRBV5-4 to TRBJ2-3; D uncertain. This CDR3 contains 14 residues. CDR1 and CDR2 (germline): SGHNT, YYREEE (reference sequence). V lost 1 base and J lost 3, with 9 bases in between. CDR3 nucleotides: TGTGCCAGCAGCTTGTTTGGGTTGACAGATACGCAGTATTTT. Its protein product is CASSLFGLTDTQYF.

The V and J genes are TRBV19 and TRBJ1-5; possible D gene TRBD1, 6 bases. Germline lookup yields CDR1 LNHDA and CDR2 SQIVND (reference sequence). V was cut by 6 bases and J by 6 bases, with 18 bases left in between. This CDR3 spans 15 amino acids. CDR3 nucleotides: TGTGCCAGTAGGTTGGGGGGCCTGGTTATTCAGCCCCAGCATTTT. Encoded protein: CASRLGGLVIQPQHF.

The table lists this clone with a few counts. The V and J genes are TRBV19 and TRBJ1-1, with 9 bases aligning to TRBD1. Germline CDR1 LNHDA, CDR2 SQIVND (reference sequence). This CDR3 has 14 amino acids. The junction had 6 bases not matched to a gene; V was cut back by 6 bases and J by 4 bases. CDR3 residues: CASSAQTGGTEAFF. The DNA of the CDR3 is TGTGCCAGTAGCGCCCAGACAGGGGGCACTGAAGCTTTCTTT. Together with reference TRBV19 and TRBJ1-1, the CDR3 gives the full variable domain: DGGITQSPKYLFRKEGQNVTLSCEQNLNHDAMYWYRQDPGQGLRLIYYSQIVNDFQKGDIAEGYSVSREKKESFPLTVTSAQKNPTAFYLCASSAQTGGTEAFFGQGTRLTVV.

This sequence joins TRBV6-5 and TRBJ2-5; D ambiguous. Between the trimmed V and J ends, which lost 5 bases and 0 bases, there was a span of 10 bases. The CDR3 length is 14 residues. Germline V gene lookup returns CDR1 MNHEY and CDR2 SVGAGI. The CDR3 nucleotides are TGTGCCAGCAGTCATACGGAATACCAAGAGACCCAGTACTTC. Translated: CASSHTEYQETQYF.

The chain has TRBV4-2 and TRBJ2-1; D remains unclear. The V gene's germline CDR1 is LGHNA and CDR2 YNFKEQ. This CDR3 is 16 amino acids long. V was shortened by 0 bases and J by 3 bases, with 12 bases between the two germline ends. The CDR3 sequence: CASSQDRWRFYNEQFF. CDR3 sequence (DNA): TGTGCCAGCAGCCAAGATCGGTGGCGGTTCTACAATGAGCAGTTCTTC.

This sequence joins TRBV7-2 and TRBJ2-2; 7 positions match TRBD2. Germline values: CDR1 SGHTA, CDR2 FQGNSA. J lost 3 bases, V lost 5 bases, and 6 bases had no gene match. This CDR3 is 15 amino acids long. This CDR3 is CASSPGGGDTGELFF. CDR3 nucleotide sequence: TGTGCCAGCAGCCCTGGGGGAGGGGACACCGGGGAGCTGTTTTTT.

The gene calls are TRBV5-4 and TRBJ2-5; 13 positions match TRBD2. Germline-derived CDR1 and CDR2 are SGHNT and YYREEE (reference sequence). This CDR3 region has 13 residues. J lost 4 bases, V lost 9 bases, and 3 bases had no gene match. The CDR3 nucleotides are TGTGCCAACGGACTAGCGGGAGCAGAGACCCAGTACTTC. Protein sequence: CANGLAGAETQYF.

This chain links TRBV19 with TRBJ2-5; TRBD2 matches 7 bases. Per the germline V gene, CDR1 is LNHDA and CDR2 is SQIVND (reference sequence). The trim removed 7 bases at V and 4 bases at J, leaving 9 bases unmatched. This CDR3 has 14 residues. This chain's CDR3 is CASTGQTSAETQYF. In DNA form, the CDR3 reads TGTGCCAGTACCGGACAAACTAGCGCAGAGACCCAGTACTTC.

For the CDR3, the DNA is TGTGCCAGCAGCTTAGCGCTAGCGGGAGGCGCCCCCAATGAGCAGTTCTTC. This codes for CASSLALAGGAPNEQFF. V is TRBV7-8 and J is TRBJ2-1; 11 bases map to TRBD2. Germline values: CDR1 SGHVS, CDR2 FQNEAQ. The CDR3 covers 17 residues. J lost 6 bases, V lost 0 bases, and 7 bases had no gene match.

This clone was seen a handful of times. The chain recombines TRBV2 with TRBJ1-4, with D maybe TRBD1 (6 bases). V shed 0 bases and J shed 4 bases, with 12 bases lying between them. CDR3 length: 16 amino acids. Germline V CDR1 and CDR2: SNHLY, FYNNEI. The CDR3 loop reads CASSEAKKQGNEKLFF. DNA of the CDR3: TGTGCCAGCAGTGAAGCGAAGAAACAGGGTAATGAAAAACTGTTTTTT.

The chain recombines TRBV21-1 with TRBJ2-4; no DNA check was done on the table's D call, TRBD1. TRBV21-1 is recorded as a pseudogene. The CDR3 contains 17 residues. The CDR3 here is CASSKIRSSLSKNIQYF. DNA of the CDR3: TGTGCCAGCAGCAAAATCAGGTCGAGTCTCTCCAAAAACATTCAGTACTTC.

The V call is TRBV5-1, the J call TRBJ2-2; D is perhaps TRBD1 (5 bases). CDR1 and CDR2 (germline): SGHRS, YFSETQ. Trimming left V 1 base short and J 6 bases short, with 13 bases between. The CDR3 contains 15 residues. The CDR3 protein is CASSLSQVPSGELFF. The DNA of the CDR3 is TGCGCCAGCAGCTTGTCACAGGTCCCCTCCGGGGAGCTGTTTTTT.

CDR3 amino acids: CASRSPGQGTYEQYF. CDR3 coding DNA: TGTGCCAGCAGATCTCCGGGACAGGGGACTTACGAGCAGTACTTC. The V and J genes are TRBV6-5 and TRBJ2-7; 10 bases agree with TRBD1. The J segment lost 4 bases and the V segment lost 6 bases, leaving 9 bases of the junction unmatched. The CDR3 is made up of 15 amino acids. Per the germline V gene, CDR1 is MNHEY and CDR2 is SVGAGI.

The chain is built from TRBV11-2 and TRBJ2-7; 10 bases fit TRBD2. The germline CDR1 and CDR2 sequences are SGHAT and FQNNGV. The CDR3 runs to 15 residues. With V trimmed by 4 bases and J by 5 bases, 8 bases remained unmatched. The CDR3 nucleotides read TGTGCCAGCAGCTCAATAGCGGGAGGATTCAACGAGCAGTACTTC. Its protein is CASSSIAGGFNEQYF.

This rearrangement joins TRBV5-8 to TRBJ2-3; TRBD1 is a possible D gene (6 bases). Trimming left V 0 bases short and J 1 base short, with 15 bases between. This CDR3 spans 17 amino acids. From germline, CDR1 is SGHTS and CDR2 YDEGEE. The CDR3 here is CASSLAGAGVGTDTQYF. The CDR3 DNA sequence: TGTGCCAGCAGCTTGGCCGGCGCAGGGGTCGGCACAGATACGCAGTATTTT.

The chain has TRBV7-2 and TRBJ2-3, with D possibly TRBD1 on 6 matching bases. V dropped 5 bases and J dropped 4 bases, with 7 bases sitting between them. Germline CDR1 is SGHTA and CDR2 is FQGNSA. This CDR3 spans 12 amino acids. CDR3 DNA: TGTGCCAGCAGCCCAGGGGCAGATACGCAGTATTTT. Its translation is CASSPGADTQYF.

The chain employs TRBV4-1 and TRBJ2-4; D remains ambiguous. Trimming pared 0 bases from V and 0 bases from J, leaving 12 bases between. Germline assignment: CDR1 MGHRA and CDR2 YSYEKL. The CDR3 has 17 amino acids. This CDR3 is CASSQDRTDIAKNIQYF. In nucleotides, the CDR3 is TGCGCCAGCAGCCAAGATCGCACAGACATAGCCAAAAACATTCAGTACTTC.

A single count supports this clone. V is TRBV6-5 and J is TRBJ1-1, with D maybe TRBD1 (5 bases). Germline-derived CDR1 and CDR2 are MNHEY and SVGAGI. V dropped 3 bases and J dropped 5 bases, with 13 bases sitting between them. This CDR3 spans 14 amino acids. The CDR3 sequence: CASSYGGVGTEAFF. The CDR3 DNA follows: TGTGCCAGCAGTTATGGGGGGGTAGGGACTGAAGCTTTCTTT.

The V gene is TRBV28, the J gene TRBJ2-1, with TRBD1 identical over 12 bases. V trimming: 5 bases; J trimming: 9 bases; junction bases outside the gene matches: 14. The CDR3 is made up of 17 amino acids. CDR1 is MDHEN and CDR2 is SYDVKM in the germline V gene. This CDR3 reads CASSTHLRDRGRGEQFF. The CDR3 region has the DNA TGTGCCAGCAGTACCCACCTCCGGGACAGGGGGCGCGGTGAGCAGTTCTTC.

This CDR3 reads CASSIGPGKGNTEAFF. The CDR3 DNA reads TGTGCCAGTAGTATCGGCCCCGGGAAAGGAAACACTGAAGCTTTCTTT. This sequence joins TRBV19 and TRBJ1-1; D uncertain. Germline CDR1 is LNHDA and CDR2 is SQIVND (reference sequence). This CDR3 has 16 amino acids. V lost 3 bases to trimming and J lost 2 bases, with 16 bases between them.